The 29 T cell receptor beta chains reported below all come from one sample, sequenced in a study of T cell changes during pregnancy in multiple sclerosis. The table came from immunoSEQ multiplex PCR; TCRdb's copy has only in-frame clones and leaves some out. The sample yields around 39,000 clones, 88% seen once. Source: CD8+ T cells from peripheral blood mononuclear cells, taken in the first trimester of pregnancy. These receptors all stem from a female donor with multiple sclerosis, enrolled in a pregnancy study.

The chain has TRBV6-4 and TRBJ2-2; 7 bases are a match to TRBD1. Germline lookup yields CDR1 MRHNA and CDR2 SNTAGT. The V segment lost 2 bases and the J segment 1 base; nucleotides outside the gene matches: 1. The CDR3 length is 15 residues. CDR3 sequence reads: CASSDRQGNTGELFF. The CDR3 nucleotides are TGTGCCAGCAGTGACAGACAGGGGAACACCGGGGAGCTGTTTTTT.

The V call is TRBV21-1, the J call TRBJ2-7; the DNA was not used to check the table's D call, TRBD1. TRBV21-1 is a listed pseudogene. The CDR3 extends over 13 amino acids. CDR3 nucleotide sequence: TGTGCCAGTGGAACTCACAGAACCTACGAGCAGTACTTC. Amino acids: CASGTHRTYEQYF.

The chain is built from TRBV9 and TRBJ2-5, with 7 nucleotides matching TRBD1. Germline V gene lookup returns CDR1 SGDLS and CDR2 YYNGEE. This CDR3 is built from 16 residues. With 1 base clipped from V and 5 bases from J, the junction kept 11 bases outside the gene matches. The CDR3 protein is CASSVRGGSIRETQYF. CDR3 sequence (DNA): TGTGCCAGCAGCGTACGAGGGGGCTCTATACGGGAGACCCAGTACTTC.

The rearrangement links TRBV25-1 to TRBJ2-7; D might be TRBD2 (7 bases). V lost 1 base to trimming and J lost 12 bases, with 25 bases between them. CDR1 is MGHDK, CDR2 SYGVNS, per germline. CDR3 length: 16 residues. The CDR3, as DNA: TGTGCCAGCAGTGAATTGCTCGGGCAGGGGAGGGTAGTTATGTACTTC. Its protein is CASSELLGQGRVVMYF.

The table lists this clone with a count of one. The J gene is TRBJ2-1, the V gene TRBV4-3; D is perhaps TRBD1 (6 bases). Germline V gene lookup returns CDR1 LGHNA and CDR2 YSLEER. The CDR3 length is 13 residues. V dropped 3 bases and J dropped 3 bases, with 6 bases sitting between them. The CDR3 sequence is CASSQTGYNEQFF. The CDR3 DNA reads as TGCGCCAGCAGCCAGACAGGCTACAATGAGCAGTTCTTC.

This clone has a single count. The chain carries TRBV27 and TRBJ2-3; the match to TRBD2 covers 8 bases. Germline lookup yields CDR1 MNHEY and CDR2 SMNVEV (reference sequence). Trimming took 6 bases from V and 4 from J; bases not matched to a gene: 12. The CDR3 has 16 residues. In DNA form, the CDR3 reads TGTGCCAGCAGCTTAGGTTGGGTAGCGGGGCCAGATACGCAGTATTTT. Encoded protein: CASSLGWVAGPDTQYF.

The V and J genes are TRBV10-3 and TRBJ2-3; D gene ambiguous. The germline V gene encodes CDR1 ENHRY and CDR2 SYGVKD. The CDR3 loop spans 12 amino acids. Deletions cut 2 bases from V and 4 bases from J, with 4 bases between. The CDR3 loop is CAISEGPDTQYF. The CDR3 coding sequence is TGTGCCATCAGTGAGGGGCCAGATACGCAGTATTTT.

The chain couples TRBV7-9 to TRBJ1-3; D is ambiguous. Trimming pared 1 base from V and 5 bases from J, leaving 9 bases between. Germline CDR1 is SEHNR and CDR2 is FQNEAQ (reference sequence). CDR3 size: 14 residues. CDR3 residues: CASSLVGERNTIYF. The CDR3 bases are TGTGCCAGCAGCTTAGTTGGGGAGCGAAACACCATATATTTT. The full variable domain, with the rest looked up from reference TRBV7-9 and TRBJ1-3, is DTGVSQNPRHKITKRGQNVTFRCDPISEHNRLYWYRQTLGQGPEFLTYFQNEAQLEKSRLLSDRFSAERPKGSFSTLEIQRTEQGDSAMYLCASSLVGERNTIYFGEGSWLTVV.

This clone was found once. The chain is built from TRBV12-5 and TRBJ2-5, with 7 bases aligning to TRBD2. Trimming cost V 1 base and J 5 bases; bases outside gene matches: 7. Germline assignment: CDR1 LGHNT and CDR2 FRNRAP. The CDR3 covers 15 residues. The CDR3 nucleotides are TGTGCTAGTGGTTTGGCCCTGACTAGCCCCGAGACCCAGTACTTC. Translating gives CASGLALTSPETQYF.

This sequence joins TRBV27 and TRBJ1-3; 9 nucleotides agree with TRBD1. J gave up 4 bases and V 4 bases, and 8 bases lay outside the gene matches. The CDR3 is made up of 16 amino acids. Germline loops: CDR1 MNHEY, CDR2 SMNVEV (reference sequence). CDR3 sequence: CASSSAPGTGGNTIYF. The CDR3 DNA is TGTGCCAGCAGTTCCGCCCCCGGGACAGGGGGAAACACCATATATTTT.

The J gene is TRBJ1-2, the V gene TRBV15; D not resolved. V lost 1 base and J 7 bases, leaving 7 bases between the germline ends. Germline loops: CDR1 LNHNV, CDR2 YYDKDF (reference sequence). The length of the CDR3 is 12 residues. The chain's CDR3 is CATSRGTPGYTF. CDR3 nucleotide sequence: TGTGCCACCAGCAGAGGGACTCCTGGCTACACCTTC.

The chain is built from TRBV10-2 and TRBJ2-5; 7 nucleotides agree with TRBD2. The ends lost 6 bases at V and 5 bases at J; junction bases unmatched: 6. This CDR3 has 13 amino acids. Germline CDR1 and CDR2: WSHSY and SAAADI. CDR3 DNA sequence: TGCGCCAGCAGAAGGGCGGGGGAGGAGACCCAGTACTTC. The encoded protein is CASRRAGEETQYF.

V gene TRBV9 combines with J gene TRBJ1-2, with D possibly being TRBD1 (6 bases). V was pared by 0 bases and J by 2 bases, with 14 bases between. Germline loops: CDR1 SGDLS, CDR2 YYNGEE. The CDR3 has 16 amino acids. The CDR3 here is CASSVGGQGQNYGYTF. CDR3 in DNA: TGTGCCAGCAGCGTAGGGGGGCAGGGCCAGAACTATGGCTACACCTTC.

V usage is TRBV4-3 and J usage is TRBJ1-5; D is undetermined. CDR1 is LGHNA, CDR2 YSLEER, per germline. V was clipped by 0 bases and J by 1 base, with 13 bases between them. The CDR3 runs 17 residues. The CDR3 here is CASSQERGLVSNQPQHF. In DNA, the CDR3 is TGCGCCAGCAGCCAAGAGAGAGGATTAGTGAGCAATCAGCCCCAGCATTTT.

The V call is TRBV7-6, the J call TRBJ2-2; 10 bases are shared with TRBD2. This CDR3 contains 14 residues. With 5 bases clipped from V and 6 bases from J, the junction kept 3 bases outside the gene matches. The germline V gene has CDR1 SGHVS and CDR2 FNYEAQ. The CDR3 here is CASSRAGGPGELFF. The CDR3 DNA is TGTGCCAGCAGCCGAGCGGGGGGGCCCGGGGAGCTGTTTTTT.

J is TRBJ1-6 and V is TRBV4-3; 7 nucleotides match TRBD1. This CDR3 has 14 amino acids. Germline CDR1 is LGHNA and CDR2 is YSLEER. V lost 5 bases to trimming and J lost 4 bases; unmatched junction nucleotides: 2. The CDR3 DNA follows: TGCGCCAGCAGCGGGACAGTGTATAATTCACCCCTCCACTTT. Protein: CASSGTVYNSPLHF.

The gene calls are TRBV15 and TRBJ1-4; 7 positions match TRBD1. CDR3 length: 15 residues. Germline values: CDR1 LNHNV, CDR2 YYDKDF (reference sequence). The junction had 8 bases not matched to a gene; V was cut back by 3 bases and J by 7 bases. The CDR3 bases are TGTGCCACCAGCAGGGCCAGGGGGGCGGGTGAAAAACTGTTTTTT. Its translation is CATSRARGAGEKLFF.

The V call is TRBV9, the J call TRBJ2-1; D is perhaps TRBD2 (6 bases). CDR1 and CDR2 from the germline V gene are SGDLS and YYNGEE. The ends were cut back, 4 bases at V and 5 bases at J, with 13 bases in the middle. The CDR3 sequence is 14 residues long. The CDR3 coding sequence is TGTGCCAGCAGCCGGGGAGGTACGGACAATGAGCAGTTCTTC. It yields the protein CASSRGGTDNEQFF.

As concerns this clone: One end of the junction varies from germline; a read error may be responsible. The rearrangement uses TRBV9 and TRBJ1-2, with D unresolved. The CDR3 runs 13 residues. CDR1 is SGDLS and CDR2 is YYNGEE in the germline V gene. In DNA, the CDR3 is TGTGCCAGCAGCCCGCCCCCTTTGACTACTTTGATTTTC. It is translated as CASSPPPLTTLIF.

The chain uses TRBV19 and TRBJ1-5; 12 bases align to TRBD1. The CDR3 extends over 16 amino acids. Per germline, CDR1 LNHDA and CDR2 SQIVND (reference sequence). The V and J ends lost 1 base and 5 bases, in that order; junction bases with no gene match: 3. In DNA, the CDR3 is TGTGCCAGTAGTATAGGGGACAGGGGGCTTTATCAGCCCCAGCATTTT. Residues: CASSIGDRGLYQPQHF.

The V gene is TRBV5-6, the J gene TRBJ2-2, with unresolved D. Germline lookup yields CDR1 SGHDT and CDR2 YYEEEE. The CDR3 is 12 residues long. Trimming stripped 4 bases from V and 7 bases from J, with 8 bases between. This CDR3 is CASSEAVGELFF. The CDR3 nucleotides read TGTGCCAGCAGCGAGGCGGTCGGGGAGCTGTTTTTT.

There are a few counts of this clone. V and J are TRBV19 and TRBJ1-2, with 8 nucleotides matching TRBD1. The CDR3 is 15 amino acids. Trimming removed 7 bases from V and 6 bases from J; junction bases left unmatched: 13. Germline V gene data show CDR1 as LNHDA and CDR2 as SQIVND (reference sequence). CDR3 sequence: CASTEPRGRTHGYTF. The CDR3 coding sequence is TGTGCCAGTACCGAACCCAGGGGGCGAACGCATGGCTACACCTTC.

This clone was counted a single time. The genes are TRBV19 and TRBJ2-7, with 9 bases lining up with TRBD1. The CDR3 is 18 amino acids. CDR1 is LNHDA, CDR2 SQIVND, per germline (reference sequence). V shed 1 base and J 0 bases; nucleotides not matched to a gene: 10. CDR3 region: CASSIGPGQGPSSYEQYF. The CDR3 DNA sequence: TGTGCCAGTAGTATAGGCCCGGGACAGGGCCCTTCCTCCTACGAGCAGTACTTC.

The CDR3 spells CASSQGRRDSLNTEAFF. CDR3 DNA: TGCGCCAGCAGCCAAGGTCGTCGGGACAGCCTGAACACTGAAGCTTTCTTT. The chain couples TRBV4-3 to TRBJ1-1; 7 bases agree with TRBD1. Germline lookup yields CDR1 LGHNA and CDR2 YSLEER. The CDR3 runs 17 residues. V dropped 1 base and J dropped 0; count of bases not matched to a gene: 8.

This clone was detected ten times or more. The V gene is TRBV6-4, the J gene TRBJ1-6, with D unclear. This CDR3 region has 15 residues. Germline lookup yields CDR1 MRHNA and CDR2 SNTAGT. With 3 bases removed from V and 6 bases from J, the gap between germline ends came to 12 bases. The CDR3 DNA reads TGTGCCAGCAGTGAAGGTTTAGAGGGTAATTCACCCCTCCACTTT. Translated, it gives CASSEGLEGNSPLHF.

V gene TRBV27 combines with J gene TRBJ1-3; D is unresolved. V was clipped by 4 bases and J by 8 bases, with 12 bases between them. The length of the CDR3 is 13 residues. Germline V gene lookup returns CDR1 MNHEY and CDR2 SMNVEV (reference sequence). CDR3 loop: CASSSRGMDTIYF. The CDR3 nucleotides read TGTGCCAGCAGTTCAAGAGGGATGGACACCATATATTTT.

This chain uses TRBV19 with TRBJ1-2; 7 nucleotides align to TRBD1. The V and J ends lost 3 bases and 4 bases, in that order; junction bases with no gene match: 8. The CDR3 has 15 amino acids. Germline V gene data show CDR1 as LNHDA and CDR2 as SQIVND (reference sequence). CDR3 loop: CASSIGQDLSYGYTF. CDR3 DNA: TGTGCCAGTAGTATTGGACAGGACCTTTCCTATGGCTACACCTTC.

J is TRBJ2-3 and V is TRBV7-8; 9 positions match TRBD2. The V and J ends lost 5 bases and 6 bases, in that order; junction bases with no gene match: 9. The CDR3 is 15 amino acids. Germline lookup yields CDR1 SGHVS and CDR2 FQNEAQ. The CDR3, as DNA: TGTGCCAGCAGCCTGGCTAGCGGGGATCGCGATACGCAGTATTTT. It is translated as CASSLASGDRDTQYF.

This clone occurred a few times. V gene TRBV5-4 combines with J gene TRBJ2-1; 11 bases are shared with TRBD1. The CDR3 length is 16 residues. V shed 3 bases and J 4 bases; nucleotides not matched to a gene: 6. Germline values: CDR1 SGHNT, CDR2 YYREEE (reference sequence). CDR3 in amino acids: CASSYGQGASYNEQFF. The CDR3 nucleotides are TGTGCCAGCAGCTACGGACAGGGGGCCTCTTACAATGAGCAGTTCTTC.